Listed here are 3 T cell receptor beta chains from one sample, sequenced in a study of T cells in Graves' hyperthyroidism and ophthalmopathy. Template material for amplifying TCR beta CDR3 regions consisted of RNA transcripts. The HTBI primer set was used in a first-round RT-PCR of the TCR CDR3. TCRdb used MiXCR to reprocess the multiplex PCR reads, holding one entry per CDR3 protein. The table has 500,000 to 650,000 distinct CDR3 sequences, 14% seen once. Specimen: blood. The receptors derive from a woman aged 40 to 49 with Graves' hyperthyroidism.

Concerning this clonotype itself: A read error may explain this, as a much larger clone is one base away. The J gene is TRBJ2-1, the V gene TRBV11-2, with 7 bases that match TRBD1. CDR1 and CDR2 from the germline V gene are SGHAT and FQNNGV. The CDR3 totals 14 residues. The V and J ends lost 0 bases and 10 bases, in that order; junction bases with no gene match: 6. The CDR3 protein is CASSLDRDSYEQFF. The CDR3 DNA reads TGTGCCAGCAGCTTAGACCGGGACAGCTACGAGCAGTTCTTC. Looking up the rest from reference TRBV11-2 and TRBJ2-1 gives the full variable domain: EAGVAQSPRYKIIEKRQSVAFWCNPISGHATLYWYQQILGQGPKLLIQFQNNGVVDDSQLPKDRFSAERLKGVDSTLKIQPAKLEDSAVYLCASSLDRDSYEQFFGPGTRLTVL.

This clonotype was counted many times. The V call is TRBV28, the J call TRBJ2-7; D is possibly TRBD1 (6 bases). The length of the CDR3 is 15 residues. The germline V gene encodes CDR1 MDHEN and CDR2 SYDVKM. Trimming cost V 7 bases and J 4 bases, with 20 bases left between them. This CDR3 is CASNQVGQGNYEQYF. The CDR3 DNA reads TGTGCCAGCAATCAGGTGGGCCAGGGGAATTACGAGCAGTACTTC.

The gene calls are TRBV5-4 and TRBJ2-1; 9 nucleotides line up with TRBD2. Germline values: CDR1 SGHNT, CDR2 YYREEE (reference sequence). This CDR3 is built from 16 residues. The junction had 6 bases not matched to a gene; V was cut back by 5 bases and J by 0 bases. The CDR3 DNA reads as TGTGCCAGCAGTTCTAGCGGGGCTAGCTCCTACAATGAGCAGTTCTTC. Amino acid sequence: CASSSSGASSYNEQFF.